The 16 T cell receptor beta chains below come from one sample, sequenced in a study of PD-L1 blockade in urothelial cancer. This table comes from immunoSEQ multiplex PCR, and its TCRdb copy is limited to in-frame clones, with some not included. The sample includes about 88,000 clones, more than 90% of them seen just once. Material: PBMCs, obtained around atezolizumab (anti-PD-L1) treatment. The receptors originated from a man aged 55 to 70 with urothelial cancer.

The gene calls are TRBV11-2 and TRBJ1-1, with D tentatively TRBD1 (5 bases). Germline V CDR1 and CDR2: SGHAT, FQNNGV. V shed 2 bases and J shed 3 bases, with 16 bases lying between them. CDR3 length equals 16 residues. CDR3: CASSLWVGGDDTEAFF. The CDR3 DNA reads TGTGCCAGCAGCTTATGGGTAGGAGGGGATGACACTGAAGCTTTCTTT.

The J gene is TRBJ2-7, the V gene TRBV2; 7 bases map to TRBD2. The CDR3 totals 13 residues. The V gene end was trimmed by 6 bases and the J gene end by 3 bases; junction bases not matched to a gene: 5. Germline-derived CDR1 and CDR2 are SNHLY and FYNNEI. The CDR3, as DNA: TGTGCCAGCAGCCTACTAGCGATCTACGAGCAGTACTTC. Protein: CASSLLAIYEQYF. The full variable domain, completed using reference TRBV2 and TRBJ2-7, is EPEVTQTPSHQVTQMGQEVILRCVPISNHLYFYWYRQILGQKVEFLVSFYNNEISEKSEIFDDQFSVERPDGSNFTLKIRSTKLEDSAMYFCASSLLAIYEQYFGPGTRLTVT.

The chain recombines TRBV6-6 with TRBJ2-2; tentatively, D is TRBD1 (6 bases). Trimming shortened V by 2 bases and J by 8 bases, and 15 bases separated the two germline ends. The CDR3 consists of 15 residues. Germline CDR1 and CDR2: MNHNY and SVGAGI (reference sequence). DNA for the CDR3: TGTGCCAGCAGTTACGGATTCCAGGGGAAAGGGGAGCTGTTTTTT. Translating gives CASSYGFQGKGELFF.

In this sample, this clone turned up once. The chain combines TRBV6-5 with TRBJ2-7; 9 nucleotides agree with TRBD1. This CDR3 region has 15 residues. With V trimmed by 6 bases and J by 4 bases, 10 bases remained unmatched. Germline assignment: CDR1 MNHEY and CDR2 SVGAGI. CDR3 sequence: CASSQRTGETYEQYF. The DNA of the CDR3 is TGTGCCAGCAGCCAACGGACAGGGGAAACGTACGAGCAGTACTTC.

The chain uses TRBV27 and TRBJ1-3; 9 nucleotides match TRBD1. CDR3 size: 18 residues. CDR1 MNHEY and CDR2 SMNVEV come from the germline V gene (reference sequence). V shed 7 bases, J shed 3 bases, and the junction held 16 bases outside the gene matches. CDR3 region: CASTQPWDRVKVGNTIYF. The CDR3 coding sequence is TGTGCCAGCACCCAACCTTGGGACAGGGTCAAGGTTGGAAACACCATATATTTT.

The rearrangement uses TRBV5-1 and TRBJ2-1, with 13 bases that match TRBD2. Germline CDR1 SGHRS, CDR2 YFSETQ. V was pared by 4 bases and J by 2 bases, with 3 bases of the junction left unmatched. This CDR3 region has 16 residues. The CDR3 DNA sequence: TGCGCCAGCAGCGCCGGACTAGCGGGGGCCTACAATGAGCAGTTCTTC. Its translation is CASSAGLAGAYNEQFF.

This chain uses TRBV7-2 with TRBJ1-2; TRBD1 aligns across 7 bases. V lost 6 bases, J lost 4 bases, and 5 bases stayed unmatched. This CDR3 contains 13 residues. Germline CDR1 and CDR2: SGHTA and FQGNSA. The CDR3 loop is CASRQGGSYGYTF. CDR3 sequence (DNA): TGTGCCAGCAGGCAGGGGGGCTCCTATGGCTACACCTTC. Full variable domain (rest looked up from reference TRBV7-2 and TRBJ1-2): GAGVSQSPSNKVTEKGKDVELRCDPISGHTALYWYRQSLGQGLEFLIYFQGNSAPDKSGLPSDRFSAERTGGSVSTLTIQRTQQEDSAVYLCASRQGGSYGYTFGSGTRLTVV.

The CDR3 DNA reads as TGTGCCAGCAGTCATACCTCGGGAGAGCCGGATACGCAGTATTTT. Its translation is CASSHTSGEPDTQYF. This chain uses TRBV6-1 with TRBJ2-3, with TRBD2 as a possible D gene (6 bases). This CDR3 has 15 amino acids. The germline V gene encodes CDR1 MNHNS and CDR2 SASEGT. The V gene lost 5 bases and the J gene lost 6 bases, with 18 bases spanning the gap.

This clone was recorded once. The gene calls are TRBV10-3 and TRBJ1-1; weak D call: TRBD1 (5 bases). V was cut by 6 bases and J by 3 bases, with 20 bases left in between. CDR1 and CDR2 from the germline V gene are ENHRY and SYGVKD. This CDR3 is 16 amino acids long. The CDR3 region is CAISRALVGGDTEAFF. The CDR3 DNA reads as TGTGCCATCAGCCGCGCCCTAGTCGGGGGAGACACTGAAGCTTTCTTT.

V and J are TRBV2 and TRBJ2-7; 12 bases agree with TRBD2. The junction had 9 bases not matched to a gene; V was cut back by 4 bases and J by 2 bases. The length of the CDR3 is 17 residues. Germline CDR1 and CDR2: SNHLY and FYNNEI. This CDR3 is CASSAGLAGHPPYEQYF. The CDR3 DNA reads TGTGCCAGCAGTGCCGGACTAGCGGGACACCCCCCCTACGAGCAGTACTTC.

This CDR3 is CASSYGTSGRQSEQYF. DNA for the CDR3: TGTGCCAGCAGTTACGGCACTAGCGGGAGACAAAGCGAGCAGTACTTC. This chain links TRBV6-6 with TRBJ2-7, with 11 bases aligning to TRBD2. The CDR3 runs 16 residues. The germline CDR1 and CDR2 sequences are MNHNY and SVGAGI (reference sequence). The V gene end was trimmed by 2 bases and the J gene end by 6 bases; junction bases not matched to a gene: 9.

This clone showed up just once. The CDR3 loop is CASSGRVRRMNTEAFF. CDR3 nucleotides: TGCGCCAGCAGCGGGAGGGTCAGGCGAATGAACACTGAAGCTTTCTTT. The rearrangement joins TRBV5-1 to TRBJ1-1; D is undetermined. Germline V gene sequence: CDR1 SGHRS, CDR2 YFSETQ. The CDR3 is 16 amino acids. V was pared by 4 bases and J by 0 bases, with 16 bases between.

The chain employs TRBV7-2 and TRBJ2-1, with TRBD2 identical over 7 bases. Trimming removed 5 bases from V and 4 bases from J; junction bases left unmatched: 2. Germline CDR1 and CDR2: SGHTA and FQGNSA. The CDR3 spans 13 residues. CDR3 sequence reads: CASSEGLYNEQFF. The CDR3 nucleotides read TGTGCCAGCAGCGAGGGACTATACAATGAGCAGTTCTTC.

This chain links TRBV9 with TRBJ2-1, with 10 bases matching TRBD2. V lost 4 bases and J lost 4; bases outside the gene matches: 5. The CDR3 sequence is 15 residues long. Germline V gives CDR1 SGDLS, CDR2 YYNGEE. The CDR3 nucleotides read TGTGCCAGCAGCTTACTAGCGGGAAGGTACAATGAGCAGTTCTTC. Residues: CASSLLAGRYNEQFF.

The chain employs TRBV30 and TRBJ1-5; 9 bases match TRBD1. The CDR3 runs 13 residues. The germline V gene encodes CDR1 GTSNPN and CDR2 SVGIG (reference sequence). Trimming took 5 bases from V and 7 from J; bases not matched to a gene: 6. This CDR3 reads CAWGGQGEQPQHF. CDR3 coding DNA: TGTGCCTGGGGGGGACAGGGTGAGCAGCCCCAGCATTTT. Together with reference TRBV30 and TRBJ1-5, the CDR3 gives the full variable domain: SQTIHQWPATLVQPVGSPLSLECTVEGTSNPNLYWYRQAAGRGLQLLFYSVGIGQISSEVPQNLSASRPQDRQFILSSKKLLLSDSGFYLCAWGGQGEQPQHFGDGTRLSIL.

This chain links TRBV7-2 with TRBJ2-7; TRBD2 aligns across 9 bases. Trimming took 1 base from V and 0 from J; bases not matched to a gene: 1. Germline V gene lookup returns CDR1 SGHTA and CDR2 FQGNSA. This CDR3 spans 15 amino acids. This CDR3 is CASSLVSGSSYEQYF. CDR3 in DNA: TGTGCCAGCAGCTTAGTTAGCGGGAGCTCCTACGAGCAGTACTTC.